The rows below give T cell receptor beta chains drawn from one sample of a study of T cells in Graves' hyperthyroidism and ophthalmopathy. TCRdb analysed the multiplex PCR reads with MiXCR anew, one entry per CDR3 protein. The sample contains around 690,000 distinct CDR3 sequences, less than 25% of which appear only once. Sequenced sample: blood. Every receptor here comes from a man under 40 with Graves' ophthalmopathy. Each CDR3 is given with its conserved first and last residue. A D gene is named only where the DNA matches it firmly. Some rows mark clone size as missing; the rest say once, few, many or name a class of expanded clone.

D: .
V: TRBV11-2
J: TRBJ2-3
size: many
CDR3: CASTRDSDTQYF
DNA: TGTGCCAGCACCCGAGACTCTGATACGCAGTATTTT

D: TRBD2
V: TRBV4-1
J: TRBJ2-1
size: .
CDR3: CASSQGLAGPPDEQFF
DNA: TGCGCCAGCAGCCAAGGGCTAGCGGGACCGCCCGATGAGCAGTTCTTC

D: .
V: TRBV28
J: TRBJ1-5
size: many
CDR3: CASSYPHRVQPQHF
DNA: TGTGCCAGCAGTTACCCTCACAGGGTACAGCCCCAGCATTTT

D: .
V: TRBV29-1
J: TRBJ2-3
size: many
CDR3: CSVDRADTQYF
DNA: TGCAGCGTTGATAGGGCAGATACGCAGTATTTT

D: TRBD1
V: TRBV28
J: TRBJ2-2
size: few
CDR3: CASSPDRTTGNTGELFF
DNA: TGTGCCAGCAGTCCGGACAGGACGACCGGGAACACCGGGGAGCTGTTTTTT

D: .
V: TRBV12-3/TRBV12-4
J: TRBJ2-3
size: few
CDR3: CASSFSQGTDTQYF
DNA: TGTGCCAGCAGTTTCAGCCAGGGGACAGATACGCAGTATTTT

D: .
V: TRBV11-2
J: TRBJ1-1
size: many
CDR3: CASSLAGYNTEAFF
DNA: TGTGCCAGCAGCTTAGCCGGATATAACACTGAAGCTTTCTTT

D: TRBD2
V: TRBV11-2
J: TRBJ2-5
size: many
CDR3: CASSLDQLAAESTQYF
DNA: TGTGCCAGCAGCTTAGATCAGCTAGCGGCCGAGTCGACCCAGTACTTC

D: .
V: TRBV7-2
J: TRBJ2-7
size: few
CDR3: CASSFQGGPYEQYF
DNA: TGTGCCAGCAGCTTTCAGGGGGGCCCCTACGAGCAGTACTTC

D: .
V: TRBV2
J: TRBJ2-7
size: many
CDR3: CASSPDQGPSYEQYF
DNA: TGTGCCAGCAGCCCGGATCAGGGTCCCTCCTACGAGCAGTACTTC

D: TRBD2
V: TRBV12-3/TRBV12-4
J: TRBJ2-3
size: .
CDR3: CASSPGLAGLLNTQYF
DNA: TGTGCCAGCAGCCCCGGACTAGCGGGGCTTCTGAATACGCAGTATTTT

D: .
V: TRBV28
J: TRBJ1-2
size: .
CDR3: CASNRRGLKNYGYTF
DNA: TGTGCCAGCAACCGTAGAGGCCTAAAGAACTATGGCTACACCTTC

D: .
V: TRBV29-1
J: TRBJ2-5
size: few
CDR3: CSVEGRLVQETQYF
DNA: TGCAGCGTTGAAGGGAGACTAGTCCAAGAGACCCAGTACTTC

D: .
V: TRBV5-6
J: TRBJ2-7
size: .
CDR3: CASSLWGAGDDEQYF
DNA: TGTGCCAGCAGCTTATGGGGGGCAGGGGATGACGAGCAGTACTTC

D: .
V: TRBV11-2
J: TRBJ1-5
size: .
CDR3: CASSLTDLNQPQHF
DNA: TGTGCCAGCAGCTTGACAGACCTTAATCAGCCCCAGCATTTT

D: .
V: TRBV6-1
J: TRBJ2-5
size: many
CDR3: CASSENGGWETQYF
DNA: TGTGCCAGCAGTGAAAACGGGGGCTGGGAGACCCAGTACTTC

D: .
V: TRBV5-1
J: TRBJ1-4
size: few
CDR3: CASSPRGSTTNEKLFF
DNA: TGTGCCAGCAGCCCCCGCGGCAGCACAACTAATGAAAAACTGTTTTTT

D: .
V: TRBV20-1
J: TRBJ1-5
size: .
CDR3: CSARIASPVEPQHF
DNA: TGCAGTGCTAGAATCGCCTCCCCGGTGGAGCCCCAGCATTTT

D: .
V: TRBV18
J: TRBJ1-3
size: .
CDR3: CASSPQDPLGTIYF
DNA: TGTGCCAGCTCACCACAGGATCCTCTTGGCACCATATATTTT

D: TRBD1
V: TRBV6-1
J: TRBJ2-3
size: few
CDR3: CASSDIGTVSTDTQYF
DNA: TGTGCCAGCAGTGATATCGGGACAGTCAGCACAGATACGCAGTATTTT